This T cell receptor (beta chain) was sequenced for a study of cytomegalovirus exposure and HLA in healthy donors. PCR primers comprised 60 Vbeta and 13 Jbeta primers. Repertoires were generated with immunoSEQ multiplex PCR, while TCRdb's copy carries only in-frame clones and drops some. This sample carries approximately 150,000 clones, over 70% of them seen once, and the ten largest clones take approximately 7%. CDR1 KGHSH and CDR2 LQKENI come from the germline V gene. This CDR3 has 14 residues. With 2 bases removed from V and 6 bases from J, the gap between germline ends came to 13 bases. Concerning this clone: Other DNA sequences in this sample translate to the same CDR3.

V gene TRBV18 combines with J gene TRBJ1-1; D is perhaps TRBD1 (5 bases). This clonotype was obtained from a woman aged 40-49 years in good health and CMV-seropositive. Sequencing was carried out using PBMCs. The DNA of the CDR3 is TGTGCCAGCTCACCAAGTGGGGGGAAAGCTGAAGCTTTCTTT. Translated, it gives CASSPSGGKAEAFF.